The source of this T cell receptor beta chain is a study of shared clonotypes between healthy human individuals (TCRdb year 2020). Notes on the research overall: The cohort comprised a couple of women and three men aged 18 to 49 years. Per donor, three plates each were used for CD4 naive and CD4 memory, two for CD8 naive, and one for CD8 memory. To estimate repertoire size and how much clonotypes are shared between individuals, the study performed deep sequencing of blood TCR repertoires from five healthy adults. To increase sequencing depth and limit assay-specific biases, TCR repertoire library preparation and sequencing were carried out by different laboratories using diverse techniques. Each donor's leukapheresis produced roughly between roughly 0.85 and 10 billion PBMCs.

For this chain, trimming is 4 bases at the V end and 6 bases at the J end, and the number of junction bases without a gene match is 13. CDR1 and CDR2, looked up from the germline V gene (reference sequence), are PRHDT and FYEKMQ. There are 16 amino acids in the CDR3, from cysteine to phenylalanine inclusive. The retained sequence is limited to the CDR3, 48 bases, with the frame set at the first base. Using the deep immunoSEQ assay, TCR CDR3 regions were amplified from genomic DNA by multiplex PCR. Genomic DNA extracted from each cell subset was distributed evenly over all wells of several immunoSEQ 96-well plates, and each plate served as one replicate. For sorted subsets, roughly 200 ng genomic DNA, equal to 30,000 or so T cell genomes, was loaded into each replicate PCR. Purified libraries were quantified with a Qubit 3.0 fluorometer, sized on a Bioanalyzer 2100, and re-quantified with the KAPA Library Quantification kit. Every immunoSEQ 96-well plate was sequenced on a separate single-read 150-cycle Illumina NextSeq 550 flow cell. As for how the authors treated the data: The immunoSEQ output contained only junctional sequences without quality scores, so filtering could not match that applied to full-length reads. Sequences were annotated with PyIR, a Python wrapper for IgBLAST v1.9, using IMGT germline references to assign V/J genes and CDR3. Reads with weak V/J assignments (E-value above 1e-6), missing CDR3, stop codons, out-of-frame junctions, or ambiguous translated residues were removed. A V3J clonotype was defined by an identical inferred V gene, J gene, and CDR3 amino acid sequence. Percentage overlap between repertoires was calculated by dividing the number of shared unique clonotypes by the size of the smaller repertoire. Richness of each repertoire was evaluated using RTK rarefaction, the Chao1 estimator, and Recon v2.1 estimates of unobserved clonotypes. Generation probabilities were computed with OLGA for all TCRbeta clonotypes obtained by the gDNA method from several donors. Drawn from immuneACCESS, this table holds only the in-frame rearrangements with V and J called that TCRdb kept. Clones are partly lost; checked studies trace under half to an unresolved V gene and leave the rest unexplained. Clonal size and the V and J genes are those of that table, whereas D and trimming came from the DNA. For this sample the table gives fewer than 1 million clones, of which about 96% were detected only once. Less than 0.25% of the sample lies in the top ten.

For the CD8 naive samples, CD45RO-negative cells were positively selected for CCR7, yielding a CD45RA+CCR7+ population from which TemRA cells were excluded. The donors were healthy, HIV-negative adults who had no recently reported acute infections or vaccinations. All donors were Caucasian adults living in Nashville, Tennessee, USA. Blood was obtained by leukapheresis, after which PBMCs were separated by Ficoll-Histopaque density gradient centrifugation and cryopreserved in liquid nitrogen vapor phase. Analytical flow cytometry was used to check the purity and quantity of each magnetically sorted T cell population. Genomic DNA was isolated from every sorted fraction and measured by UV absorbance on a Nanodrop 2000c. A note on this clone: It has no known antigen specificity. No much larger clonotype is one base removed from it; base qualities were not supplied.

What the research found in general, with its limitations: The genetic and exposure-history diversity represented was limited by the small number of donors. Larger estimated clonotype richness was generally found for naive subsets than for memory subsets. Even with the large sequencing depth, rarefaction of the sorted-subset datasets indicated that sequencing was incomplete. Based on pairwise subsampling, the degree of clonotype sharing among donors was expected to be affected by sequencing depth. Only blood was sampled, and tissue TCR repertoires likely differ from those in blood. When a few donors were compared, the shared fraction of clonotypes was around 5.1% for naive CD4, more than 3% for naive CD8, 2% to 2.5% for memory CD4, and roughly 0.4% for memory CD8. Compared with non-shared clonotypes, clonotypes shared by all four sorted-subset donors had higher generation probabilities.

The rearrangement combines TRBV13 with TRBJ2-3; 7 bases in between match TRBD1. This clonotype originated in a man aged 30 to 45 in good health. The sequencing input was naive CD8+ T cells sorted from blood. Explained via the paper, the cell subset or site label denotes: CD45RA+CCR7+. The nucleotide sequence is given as TGTGCCAGCAGCTCCACCGGGACAGAGGGTTTCGATACGCAGTATTTT. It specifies CASSSTGTEGFDTQYF.